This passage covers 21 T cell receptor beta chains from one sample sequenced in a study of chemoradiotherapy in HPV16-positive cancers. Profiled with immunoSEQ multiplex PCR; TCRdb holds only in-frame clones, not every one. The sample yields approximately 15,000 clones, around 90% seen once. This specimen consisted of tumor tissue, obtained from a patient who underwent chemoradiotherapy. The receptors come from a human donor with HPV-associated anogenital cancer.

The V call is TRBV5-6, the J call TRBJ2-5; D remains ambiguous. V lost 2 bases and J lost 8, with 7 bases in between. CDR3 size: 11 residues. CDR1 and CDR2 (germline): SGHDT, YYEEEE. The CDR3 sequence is CASSLGTTQYF. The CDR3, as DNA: TGTGCCAGCAGCTTAGGTACAACCCAGTACTTC.

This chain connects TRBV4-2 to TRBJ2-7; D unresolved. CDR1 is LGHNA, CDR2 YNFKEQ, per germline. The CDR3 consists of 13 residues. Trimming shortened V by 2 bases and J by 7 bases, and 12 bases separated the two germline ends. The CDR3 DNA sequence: TGTGCCAGCAGCCAACCCCAATACAGTGAGCAGTACTTC. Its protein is CASSQPQYSEQYF.

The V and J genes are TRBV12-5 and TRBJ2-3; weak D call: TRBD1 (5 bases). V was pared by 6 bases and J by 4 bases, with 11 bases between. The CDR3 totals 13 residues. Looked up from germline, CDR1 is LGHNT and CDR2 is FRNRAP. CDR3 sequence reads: CASGQDTADTQYF. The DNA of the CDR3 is TGTGCTAGTGGACAGGATACCGCAGATACGCAGTATTTT. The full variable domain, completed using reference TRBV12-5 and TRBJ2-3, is DARVTQTPRHKVTEMGQEVTMRCQPILGHNTVFWYRQTMMQGLELLAYFRNRAPLDDSGMPKDRFSAEMPDATLATLKIQPSEPRDSAVYFCASGQDTADTQYFGPGTRLTVL.

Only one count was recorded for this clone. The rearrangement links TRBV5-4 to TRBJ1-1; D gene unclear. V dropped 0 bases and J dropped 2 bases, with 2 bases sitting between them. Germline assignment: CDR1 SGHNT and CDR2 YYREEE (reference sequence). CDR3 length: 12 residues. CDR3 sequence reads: CASSLDNTEAFF. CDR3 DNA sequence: TGTGCCAGCAGCTTGGACAACACTGAAGCTTTCTTT.

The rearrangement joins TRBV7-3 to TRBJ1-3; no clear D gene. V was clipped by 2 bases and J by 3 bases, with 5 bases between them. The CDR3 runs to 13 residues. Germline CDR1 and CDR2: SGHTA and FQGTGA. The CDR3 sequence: CASSLYHGNTIYF. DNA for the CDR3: TGTGCCAGCAGCTTATATCATGGAAACACCATATATTTT.

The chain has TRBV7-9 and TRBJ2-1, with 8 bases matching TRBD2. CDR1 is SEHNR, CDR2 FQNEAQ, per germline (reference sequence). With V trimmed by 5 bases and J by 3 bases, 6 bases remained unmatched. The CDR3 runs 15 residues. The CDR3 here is CASSRTSGRYNEQFF. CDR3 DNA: TGTGCCAGCAGCCGTACTAGCGGCCGCTACAATGAGCAGTTCTTC.

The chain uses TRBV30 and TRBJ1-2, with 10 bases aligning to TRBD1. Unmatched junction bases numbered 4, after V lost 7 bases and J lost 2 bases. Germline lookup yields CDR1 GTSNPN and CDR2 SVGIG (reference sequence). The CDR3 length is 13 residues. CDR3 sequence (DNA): TGTGCCTCGCAGGGACAGGGGAACTATGGCTACACCTTC. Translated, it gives CASQGQGNYGYTF.

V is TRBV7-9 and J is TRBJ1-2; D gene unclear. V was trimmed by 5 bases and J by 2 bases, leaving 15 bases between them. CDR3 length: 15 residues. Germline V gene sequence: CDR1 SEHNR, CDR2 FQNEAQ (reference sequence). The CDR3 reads CASSVNGEENYGYTF. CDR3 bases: TGTGCCAGCAGCGTCAACGGGGAGGAGAACTATGGCTACACCTTC.

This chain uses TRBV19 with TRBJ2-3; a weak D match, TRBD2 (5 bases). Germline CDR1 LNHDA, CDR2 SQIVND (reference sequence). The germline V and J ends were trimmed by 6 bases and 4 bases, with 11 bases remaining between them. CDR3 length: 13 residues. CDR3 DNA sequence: TGTGCCAGTAGAGGGAGCAGTGCAGATACGCAGTATTTT. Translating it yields CASRGSSADTQYF.

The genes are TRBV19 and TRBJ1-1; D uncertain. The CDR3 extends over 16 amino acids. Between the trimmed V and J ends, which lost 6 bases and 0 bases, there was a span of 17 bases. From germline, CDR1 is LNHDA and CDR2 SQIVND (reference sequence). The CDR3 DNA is TGTGCCAGTAGGGAGCAGGCAGTACTGATGAACACTGAAGCTTTCTTT. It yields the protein CASREQAVLMNTEAFF.

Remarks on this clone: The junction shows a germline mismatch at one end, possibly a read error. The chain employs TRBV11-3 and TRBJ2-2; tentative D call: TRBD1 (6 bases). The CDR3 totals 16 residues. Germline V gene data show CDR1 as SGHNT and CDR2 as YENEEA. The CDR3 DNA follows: TGTGCCAGCAGTTTAGGGGGTAGCACGAACACCGGGGAGCTGTTTTTT. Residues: CASSLGGSTNTGELFF.

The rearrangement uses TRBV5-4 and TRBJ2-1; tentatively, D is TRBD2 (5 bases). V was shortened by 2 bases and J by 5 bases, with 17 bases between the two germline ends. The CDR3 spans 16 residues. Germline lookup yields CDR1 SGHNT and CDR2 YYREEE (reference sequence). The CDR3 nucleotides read TGTGCCAGCAGCTTATCTGCAGCGGCTTTGAACAATGAGCAGTTCTTC. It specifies CASSLSAAALNNEQFF. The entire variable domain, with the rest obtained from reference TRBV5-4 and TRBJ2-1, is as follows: ETGVTQSPTHLIKTRGQQVTLRCSSQSGHNTVSWYQQALGQGPQFIFQYYREEENGRGNFPPRFSGLQFPNYSSELNVNALELDDSALYLCASSLSAAALNNEQFFGPGTRLTVL.

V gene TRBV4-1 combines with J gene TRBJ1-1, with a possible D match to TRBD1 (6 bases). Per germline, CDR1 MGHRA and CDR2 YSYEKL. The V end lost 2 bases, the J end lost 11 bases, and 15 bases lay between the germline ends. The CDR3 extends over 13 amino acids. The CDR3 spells CASSQTGNGQAFF. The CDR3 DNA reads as TGCGCCAGCAGCCAAACAGGGAACGGTCAGGCTTTCTTT.

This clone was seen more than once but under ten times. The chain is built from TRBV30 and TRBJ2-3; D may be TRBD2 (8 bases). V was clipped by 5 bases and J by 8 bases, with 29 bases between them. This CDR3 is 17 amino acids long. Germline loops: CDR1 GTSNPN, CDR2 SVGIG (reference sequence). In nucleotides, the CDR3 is TGTGCCTGGTCCCCACTCGGGAGGGCAGGGGGTTTAGGTACGCAGTATTTT. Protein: CAWSPLGRAGGLGTQYF.

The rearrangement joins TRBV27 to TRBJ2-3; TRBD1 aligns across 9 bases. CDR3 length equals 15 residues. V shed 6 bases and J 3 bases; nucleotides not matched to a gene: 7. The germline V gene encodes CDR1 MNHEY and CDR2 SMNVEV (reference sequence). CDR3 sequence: CASRSLGTGTDTQYF. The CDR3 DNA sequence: TGTGCCAGCAGGTCATTAGGGACAGGGACAGATACGCAGTATTTT.

The chain's CDR3 is CASSRTDRARLVYTF. As DNA, the CDR3 is TGTGCCAGCAGTCGCACGGACAGGGCAAGGCTGGTCTACACCTTC. This chain joins TRBV25-1 and TRBJ1-2; TRBD1 agrees at 8 bases. V lost 5 bases and J lost 10; bases outside the gene matches: 15. Germline loops: CDR1 MGHDK, CDR2 SYGVNS. The CDR3 loop spans 15 amino acids.

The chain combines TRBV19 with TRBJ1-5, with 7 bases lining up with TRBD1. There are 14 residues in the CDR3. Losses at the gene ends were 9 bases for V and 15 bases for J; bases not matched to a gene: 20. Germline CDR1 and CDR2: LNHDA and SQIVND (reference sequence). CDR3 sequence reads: CASGAGDSLLSRHF. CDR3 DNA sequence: TGTGCCAGCGGGGCAGGGGACAGTTTGTTAAGTCGGCATTTT. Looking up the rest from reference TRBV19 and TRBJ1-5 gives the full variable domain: DGGITQSPKYLFRKEGQNVTLSCEQNLNHDAMYWYRQDPGQGLRLIYYSQIVNDFQKGDIAEGYSVSREKKESFPLTVTSAQKNPTAFYLCASGAGDSLLSRHFGDGTRLSIL.

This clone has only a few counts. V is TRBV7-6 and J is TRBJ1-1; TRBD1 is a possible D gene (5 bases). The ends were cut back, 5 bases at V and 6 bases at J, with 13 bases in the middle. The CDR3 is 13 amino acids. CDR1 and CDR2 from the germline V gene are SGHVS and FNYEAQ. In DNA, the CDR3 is TGTGCCAGCAGCCCCGACGTGGGGCCTGAAGCTTTCTTT. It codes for CASSPDVGPEAFF.

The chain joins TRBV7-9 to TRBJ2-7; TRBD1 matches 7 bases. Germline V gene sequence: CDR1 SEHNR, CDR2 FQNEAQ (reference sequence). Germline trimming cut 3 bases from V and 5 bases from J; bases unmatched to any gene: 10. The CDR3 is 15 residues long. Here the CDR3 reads CASSLYTGASHEQYF. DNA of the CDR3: TGTGCCAGCAGCTTGTACACAGGGGCTTCCCACGAGCAGTACTTC.

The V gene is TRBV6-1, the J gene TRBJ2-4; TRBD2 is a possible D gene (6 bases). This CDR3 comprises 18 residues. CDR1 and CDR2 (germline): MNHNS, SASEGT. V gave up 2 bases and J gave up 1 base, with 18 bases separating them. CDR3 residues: CASSEFFGPGAAKNIQYF. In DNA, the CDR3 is TGTGCCAGCAGTGAATTTTTTGGGCCGGGAGCTGCCAAAAACATTCAGTACTTC.

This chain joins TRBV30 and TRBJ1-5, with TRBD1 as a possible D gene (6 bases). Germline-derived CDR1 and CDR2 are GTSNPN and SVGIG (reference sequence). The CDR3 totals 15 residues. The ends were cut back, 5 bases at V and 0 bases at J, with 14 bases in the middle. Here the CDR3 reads CAWSGEVYSNQPQHF. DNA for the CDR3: TGTGCCTGGTCAGGGGAGGTATATAGCAATCAGCCCCAGCATTTT.